One and the same sample provided the 27 T cell receptor beta chains below, sequenced in a study of CD8 T cells in ankylosing spondylitis (TCRdb year 2017). The method behind the library was 5' RACE. These reads were obtained on an Illumina HiSeq 2500. TCRdb passed the public sequencing reads through fastp at Q25 and MiXCR, retaining productive beta sequences. Records with the same CDR3 protein are collapsed into one entry carrying the most frequent genes and DNA. Counted in this sample were around 210,000 distinct CDR3 sequences; around 8% of them appeared once. The ten largest clones represent 4.5% to 5% of the sample. Sequenced input: blood, either unsorted or a sorted T cell fraction (not recorded which). These receptors were collected from a female donor with ankylosing spondylitis or in good health (not recorded which).

This clonotype was observed at least ten times. The rearrangement joins TRBV7-6 to TRBJ2-2; D is ambiguous. Trimming shortened V by 5 bases and J by 1 base, and 8 bases separated the two germline ends. The CDR3 consists of 14 residues. Germline V gene data show CDR1 as SGHVS and CDR2 as FNYEAQ. In nucleotides, the CDR3 is TGTGCCAGCAGCGGACCCGGGAACACCGGGGAGCTGTTTTTT. Protein product: CASSGPGNTGELFF.

This clonotype was detected ten times or more. The V gene is TRBV5-1, the J gene TRBJ2-2; the match to TRBD1 covers 8 bases. The CDR3 consists of 15 residues. Germline V gene lookup returns CDR1 SGHRS and CDR2 YFSETQ. With V trimmed by 4 bases and J by 5 bases, 7 bases remained unmatched. CDR3 sequence (DNA): TGCGCCAGCAGCCTCATGACAGGGGAGACCGGGGAGCTGTTTTTT. Translated: CASSLMTGETGELFF. Combining the CDR3 with reference TRBV5-1 and TRBJ2-2 gives the whole variable domain KAGVTQTPRYLIKTRGQQVTLSCSPISGHRSVSWYQQTPGQGLQFLFEYFSETQRNKGNFPGRFSGRQFSNSRSEMNVSTLELGDSALYLCASSLMTGETGELFFGEGSRLTVL.

This clonotype occurred a few times. The chain couples TRBV4-2 to TRBJ1-4; D unclear. CDR3 length equals 15 residues. Germline CDR1 and CDR2: LGHNA and YNFKEQ. Trimming cost V 1 base and J 8 bases, with 14 bases left between them. CDR3 in amino acids: CASSQVDGLGEKLFF. The CDR3 region has the DNA TGTGCCAGCAGCCAAGTTGATGGACTGGGGGAAAAACTGTTTTTT.

This clonotype was seen many times. This sequence joins TRBV5-1 and TRBJ2-3, with 7 positions matching TRBD2. V lost 7 bases, J lost 1 base, and 9 bases stayed unmatched. The germline V gene encodes CDR1 SGHRS and CDR2 YFSETQ. The CDR3 loop spans 15 amino acids. DNA for the CDR3: TGCGCCAGCGGCCCCCCTGCGGGAGGCACAGATACGCAGTATTTT. Its translation is CASGPPAGGTDTQYF.

There are many counts of this clonotype. The chain couples TRBV7-8 to TRBJ1-2; 7 bases line up with TRBD1. This CDR3 has 14 residues. V shed 5 bases, J shed 7 bases, and the junction held 10 bases outside the gene matches. Germline assignment: CDR1 SGHVS and CDR2 FQNEAQ. DNA of the CDR3: TGTGCCAGCAGCCCACAGGGGAATTTGCGTGGCTACACCTTC. Translated: CASSPQGNLRGYTF.

This clonotype turned up a few times. The rearrangement joins TRBV11-2 to TRBJ2-1; 9 positions agree with TRBD1. The CDR3 runs to 15 residues. With 5 bases clipped from V and 7 bases from J, the junction kept 9 bases outside the gene matches. Germline V gene sequence: CDR1 SGHAT, CDR2 FQNNGV. The CDR3 DNA sequence: TGTGCCAGCAGCCCTAGGGACAGGGAGAGGAATGAGCAGTTCTTC. The encoded protein is CASSPRDRERNEQFF.

This clonotype was seen many times. CDR3 DNA: TGCAGTGCTAGTGGAGGGATAACCGATCAGCCCCAGCATTTT. Protein sequence: CSASGGITDQPQHF. The rearrangement uses TRBV20-1 and TRBJ1-5; D unclear. V shed 3 bases and J shed 5 bases, with 14 bases lying between them. Germline V lookup: CDR1 DFQATT, CDR2 SNEGSKA (reference sequence). The CDR3 is made up of 14 amino acids.

This clonotype was detected ten times or more. The chain carries TRBV5-1 and TRBJ2-1; maybe TRBD1 (8 bases). This CDR3 has 15 amino acids. The germline gives CDR1 SGHRS, CDR2 YFSETQ. Between the trimmed V and J ends, which lost 0 bases and 9 bases, there was a span of 16 bases. The CDR3: CASSLVAGGGGEQFF. The CDR3 DNA sequence: TGCGCCAGCAGCTTGGTGGCAGGGGGCGGGGGTGAGCAGTTCTTC. The complete variable domain, with remaining parts taken from reference TRBV5-1 and TRBJ2-1, reads KAGVTQTPRYLIKTRGQQVTLSCSPISGHRSVSWYQQTPGQGLQFLFEYFSETQRNKGNFPGRFSGRQFSNSRSEMNVSTLELGDSALYLCASSLVAGGGGEQFFGPGTRLTVL.

This clonotype was picked up many times. The rearrangement links TRBV21-1 to TRBJ1-1; the table's D call, TRBD1, has no DNA check behind it. TRBV21-1 has pseudogene status. There are 17 residues in the CDR3. Here the CDR3 reads CAPKVGGRPILNTEAFF. DNA of the CDR3: TGTGCCCCCAAAGTGGGGGGACGTCCTATTTTAAACACTGAAGCTTTCTTT.

This clonotype was counted ten times or more. The V gene is TRBV7-2, the J gene TRBJ2-5; D might be TRBD1 (5 bases). Per the germline V gene, CDR1 is SGHTA and CDR2 is FQGNSA. The V end was cut by 5 bases, the J end by 5 bases, with 15 bases between. This CDR3 contains 14 residues. The CDR3 bases are TGTGCCAGCAGCCAAGGGGCAGCTTGGGAGACCCAGTACTTC. Amino acid sequence: CASSQGAAWETQYF.

A note on this clonotype: A much bigger clone sits one base away, suggesting this may be a read error. This chain connects TRBV20-1 to TRBJ2-1; 13 nucleotides agree with TRBD2. Germline values: CDR1 DFQATT, CDR2 SNEGSKA (reference sequence). The CDR3 length is 16 residues. The CDR3 bases are TGCAGTGCTAAGTACAGGACTAGCGGGAGTCTCTATGAGCCGTTCTTC. Protein sequence: CSAKYRTSGSLYEPFF.

The sample holds many counts of this clonotype. V usage is TRBV20-1 and J usage is TRBJ2-7; TRBD2 agrees at 9 bases. The CDR3 runs 17 residues. Germline assignment: CDR1 DFQATT and CDR2 SNEGSKA (reference sequence). The trim removed 3 bases at V and 4 bases at J, leaving 16 bases unmatched. The chain's CDR3 is CSARPRRVAGALYEQYF. The CDR3, as DNA: TGCAGTGCTAGGCCCAGGAGGGTAGCGGGAGCCTTATACGAGCAGTACTTC.

In its sample, this clonotype was seen many times. The chain uses TRBV6-2 or TRBV6-3 and TRBJ2-1, with D perhaps matching TRBD2 (6 bases). CDR3 length: 14 residues. The V gene lost 2 bases and the J gene lost 7 bases, with 12 bases spanning the gap. CDR1 is MNHEY and CDR2 is SVGEGT in the germline V gene. CDR3 DNA sequence: TGTGCCAGCAGTTACCTCCGACGGGAGAATGAGCAGTTCTTC. Translated: CASSYLRRENEQFF.

In its sample, this clonotype was seen many times. This chain connects TRBV3-1 to TRBJ1-2; TRBD1 agrees at 7 bases. V dropped 0 bases and J dropped 3; count of bases not matched to a gene: 13. Germline loops: CDR1 LGHDT, CDR2 YNNKEL (reference sequence). This CDR3 is built from 18 residues. CDR3 nucleotides: TGTGCCAGCAGCCAAGAAGGGACAGTCCCTCCGTACGACTATGGCTACACCTTC. Its protein product is CASSQEGTVPPYDYGYTF.

This clonotype was seen repeatedly, ten times or more. The chain employs TRBV19 and TRBJ1-6, with a tentative D call TRBD1 (6 bases). V was pared by 5 bases and J by 5 bases, with 13 bases between. This CDR3 contains 15 residues. CDR1 is LNHDA and CDR2 is SQIVND in the germline V gene (reference sequence). DNA of the CDR3: TGTGCCAGTAGTCGGGGGGCGCCGGATAATTCACCCCTCCACTTT. It is translated as CASSRGAPDNSPLHF.

At least ten counts were recorded for this clonotype. This chain joins TRBV25-1 and TRBJ2-1; tentative D call: TRBD2 (6 bases). Looked up from germline, CDR1 is MGHDK and CDR2 is SYGVNS. This CDR3 has 13 residues. V was trimmed by 3 bases and J by 7 bases, leaving 10 bases between them. Written as DNA, the CDR3 is TGTGCCAGCAGTGAGGGCGGAGGGAATGAGCAGTTCTTC. Amino acid sequence: CASSEGGGNEQFF. The full variable domain, its missing parts supplied by reference TRBV25-1 and TRBJ2-1, is EADIYQTPRYLVIGTGKKITLECSQTMGHDKMYWYQQDPGMELHLIHYSYGVNSTEKGDLSSESTVSRIRTEHFPLTLESARPSHTSQYLCASSEGGGNEQFFGPGTRLTVL.

This chain connects TRBV30 to TRBJ2-7; D perhaps matches TRBD1 (6 bases). The CDR3 sequence is 13 residues long. The germline V gene encodes CDR1 GTSNPN and CDR2 SVGIG (reference sequence). V shed 7 bases and J shed 5 bases, with 18 bases lying between them. The CDR3 region has the DNA TGTGCCTCGACCAAGACAGGTAGCAACGAGCAGTACTTC. It encodes CASTKTGSNEQYF.

This clonotype has ten or more counts. This rearrangement joins TRBV4-3 to TRBJ2-1; D is perhaps TRBD2 (6 bases). The CDR3 contains 16 residues. V was trimmed by 4 bases and J by 3 bases, leaving 16 bases between them. Germline V lookup: CDR1 LGHNA, CDR2 YSLEER. Here the CDR3 reads CASSRGVGLLYNEQFF. CDR3 in DNA: TGCGCCAGCAGCCGGGGGGTCGGACTGCTCTACAATGAGCAGTTCTTC.

This clonotype was found many times. This chain joins TRBV25-1 and TRBJ1-5; D remains ambiguous. Trimming pared 6 bases from V and 0 bases from J, leaving 9 bases between. Germline-derived CDR1 and CDR2 are MGHDK and SYGVNS. The CDR3 is made up of 14 amino acids. This CDR3 is CASRPLSSNQPQHF. CDR3 nucleotides: TGTGCCAGCAGGCCCCTCTCTAGCAATCAGCCCCAGCATTTT. Looking up the rest from reference TRBV25-1 and TRBJ1-5 gives the full variable domain: EADIYQTPRYLVIGTGKKITLECSQTMGHDKMYWYQQDPGMELHLIHYSYGVNSTEKGDLSSESTVSRIRTEHFPLTLESARPSHTSQYLCASRPLSSNQPQHFGDGTRLSIL.

Many counts were recorded for this clonotype. The rearrangement uses TRBV9 and TRBJ2-3; D call uncertain. Trimming removed 3 bases from V and 2 bases from J, with 4 bases in between. This CDR3 is built from 12 residues. Germline V lookup: CDR1 SGDLS, CDR2 YYNGEE. The CDR3 nucleotides are TGTGCCAGCAGCGCCCACACAGATACGCAGTATTTT. Its protein product is CASSAHTDTQYF. Supplemented by reference TRBV9 and TRBJ2-3, the full variable domain reads DSGVTQTPKHLITATGQRVTLRCSPRSGDLSVYWYQQSLDQGLQFLIQYYNGEERAKGNILERFSAQQFPDLHSELNLSSLELGDSALYFCASSAHTDTQYFGPGTRLTVL.

This clonotype showed up just a few times. The V gene is TRBV7-2, the J gene TRBJ2-1; the match to TRBD2 covers 9 bases. The CDR3 consists of 16 residues. Trimming cost V 0 bases and J 6 bases; bases outside gene matches: 6. Per the germline V gene, CDR1 is SGHTA and CDR2 is FQGNSA. In DNA form, the CDR3 reads TGTGCCAGCAGCTTAGCGGTAGCGGGAGTTCGCAATGAGCAGTTCTTC. It specifies CASSLAVAGVRNEQFF. Drawing the rest from reference TRBV7-2 and TRBJ2-1, the complete variable domain is GAGVSQSPSNKVTEKGKDVELRCDPISGHTALYWYRQSLGQGLEFLIYFQGNSAPDKSGLPSDRFSAERTGGSVSTLTIQRTQQEDSAVYLCASSLAVAGVRNEQFFGPGTRLTVL.

This clonotype was seen a handful of times. The chain is built from TRBV12-3 or TRBV12-4 and TRBJ1-6; 7 bases are shared with TRBD1. V was pared by 7 bases and J by 9 bases, with 12 bases of the junction left unmatched. The CDR3 runs 15 residues. The CDR3 loop reads CASTLGGAGSSPLHF. CDR3 nucleotide sequence: TGTGCCAGCACCTTAGGGGGCGCAGGAAGTTCACCCCTCCACTTT.

In regard to this clonotype: The CDR3 does not close with the conserved phenylalanine or tryptophan, likely indicating a read error. The J gene is TRBJ2-1, the V gene TRBV11-2; 11 positions agree with TRBD2. This CDR3 contains 18 residues. Trimming took 5 bases from V and 2 from J; bases not matched to a gene: 11. CDR1 SGHAT and CDR2 FQNNGV come from the germline V gene. For the CDR3, the DNA is TGTGCCAGCAGCGCCAAACCCGGGACTAGCGGCGCCTACAATGAGCAGTTCTCC. Protein sequence: CASSAKPGTSGAYNEQFS.

This clonotype was seen a handful of times. The chain is built from TRBV29-1 and TRBJ1-4; maybe TRBD1 (6 bases). Germline CDR1 is SQVTM and CDR2 is ANQGSEA. Between the trimmed V and J ends, which lost 4 bases and 8 bases, there was a span of 11 bases. The length of the CDR3 is 12 residues. The CDR3 reads CSVVVRGEKLFF. CDR3 in DNA: TGCAGCGTTGTGGTCAGGGGCGAAAAACTGTTTTTT.

This clonotype turned up a few times. The rearrangement uses TRBV3-1 and TRBJ2-1; 16 bases match TRBD2. Germline assignment: CDR1 LGHDT and CDR2 YNNKEL (reference sequence). Trimming cost V 10 bases and J 7 bases; bases outside gene matches: 13. The CDR3 runs 17 residues. DNA of the CDR3: TGTGCCACCTCCCAAGGGACTAGCGGGAGGGCCTTTAATGAGCAGTTCTTC. It specifies CATSQGTSGRAFNEQFF.

This clonotype appeared a few times. The J gene is TRBJ2-7, the V gene TRBV30; D perhaps matches TRBD2 (5 bases). This CDR3 has 13 residues. The germline V gene encodes CDR1 GTSNPN and CDR2 SVGIG (reference sequence). V was pared by 1 base and J by 6 bases, with 13 bases between. The CDR3 DNA reads TGTGCCTGGAGTGGAGGACTTGCTAGCGAGCAGTACTTC. This gives the protein CAWSGGLASEQYF.

This clonotype was observed a handful of times. This chain links TRBV14 with TRBJ2-7, with TRBD2 matching over 7 bases. V dropped 4 bases and J dropped 6; count of bases not matched to a gene: 6. The length of the CDR3 is 13 residues. Looked up from germline, CDR1 is SGHDN and CDR2 is FVKESK. For the CDR3, the DNA is TGTGCCAGCAGCCGACGACTAGCCAGCGAGCAGTACTTC. It yields the protein CASSRRLASEQYF.